These T cell receptor beta chains were read from a single sample in a study of blood T cell repertoires in COVID-19. Only in-frame clones appear in the TCRdb table, and some are missing; sequencing was by immunoSEQ multiplex PCR. The sample holds a few hundred thousand clones; approximately 81% are singletons and the top ten take more than 9%. Sequencing was performed on peripheral blood. These receptors all come from a woman at least 80 years old with acute or convalescent COVID-19. Both conserved end residues are part of each CDR3. D genes are given only for firm matches. Size is omitted from some rows. Given values are once, few, many or a class for expanded clones.

j_call	clone_size	v_call	d_call	cdr3_nt	cdr3_aa
TRBJ1-2	-	TRBV5-5	-	TGTGCCAGCAGCTTGGCCTCCGACAAACCTCCGCCGGACTATGGCTACACCTTC	CASSLASDKPPPDYGYTF
TRBJ1-2	-	TRBV7-2	-	TGTGCCAGCAGCTCCCAACAGTTCCCCATCCTTGACTTC	CASSSQQFPILDF
TRBJ2-1	-	TRBV14	TRBD1	TGTGCCAGCAGCCAAGTAACAGGGGGCCCGTACAATGAGCAGTTCTTC	CASSQVTGGPYNEQFF
TRBJ1-6	-	TRBV28	TRBD1	TGTGCCAGCAGTACCCTGACAGGGACCTATAATTCACCCCTCCACTTT	CASSTLTGTYNSPLHF
TRBJ2-5	-	TRBV7-9	-	TGTGCCAGCAGCTTGAAGGGCCCCCAGGGTCAGACCCAGTACTTC	CASSLKGPQGQTQYF
TRBJ2-1	-	TRBV2	TRBD2	TGTGCCAGCAGTGACCGAAGCGGGGTATTCGATGAGCAGTTCTTC	CASSDRSGVFDEQFF
TRBJ2-7	once	TRBV7-5	-	TGTGCCTTCTCACGGGCCTACGAGCAGTACTTC	CAFSRAYEQYF
TRBJ2-1	-	TRBV4-2	TRBD2	TGTGCCAGCAGCCAAGGGGAGGGCCCCTACAATGAGCAGTTCTTC	CASSQGEGPYNEQFF
TRBJ2-1	few	TRBV6-5	TRBD2	TGTGCCAGCAGTTCCGGGACTAGCCAAGAGCAGTTCTTC	CASSSGTSQEQFF
TRBJ1-2	few	TRBV3-1/TRBV3-2	TRBD1	TGTGCCAGCAGCCAAGCGGCCGGGGACAGGGGGGATGGCTACACCTTC	CASSQAAGDRGDGYTF
TRBJ1-2	-	TRBV12-5	TRBD1	TGTGCTAGTGGTTTGAGCCAGGGGGAACGGGGCTACACCTTC	CASGLSQGERGYTF
TRBJ2-7	-	TRBV11-2	-	TGTGCCAGCAGCTTAGATAGGCAGGGCTCCTACGAGCAGTACTTC	CASSLDRQGSYEQYF
TRBJ1-1	once	TRBV5-1	-	TGCGCCAGCAGCTTGCCAGCGGACACTGAAGCTTTCTTT	CASSLPADTEAFF
TRBJ1-3	-	TRBV19	-	TGTGCCAGTAGTGGTCCGGGACATGTCGATATTAGGGCTGGAAACACCATATATTTT	CASSGPGHVDIRAGNTIYF
TRBJ2-2	-	TRBV5-1	-	TGCGCCAGCAGCCCCTTCAGGGCGTCGAACACCGGGGAGCTGTTTTTT	CASSPFRASNTGELFF
TRBJ1-1	-	TRBV30	-	TGTGCCTGGACCTTTGGAAGAGGAACTGAAGCTTTCTTT	CAWTFGRGTEAFF
TRBJ2-7	-	TRBV2	TRBD2	TGTGCCAGCAGCCGGGGGGGGAACTACGAGCAGTACTTC	CASSRGGNYEQYF
TRBJ2-7	-	TRBV6-2/TRBV6-3	TRBD2	TGTGCCAGCAGTCCCCCGGGCGGGGGGCTTGAAGAGCAGTACTTC	CASSPPGGGLEEQYF
TRBJ1-2	-	TRBV10-3	-	TGTGCCATCAGTGGCGGGGGGGCCGGGTATGGCTACACCTTC	CAISGGGAGYGYTF
TRBJ1-1	-	TRBV6-6	-	TGTGCCAGCAGTCTCCCCCCCGCAGGGTTCACTGAAGCTTTCTTT	CASSLPPAGFTEAFF
TRBJ2-3	-	TRBV11-1	TRBD2	TGTGCCAGCAGCTTAGCTGCGGGAGGGCCTGAGGGAACAGATACGCAGTATTTT	CASSLAAGGPEGTDTQYF
TRBJ1-2	-	TRBV6-5	-	TGTGCCAGCAGGGTGCCAGGGTACTATGGCTACACCTTC	CASRVPGYYGYTF
TRBJ2-1	-	TRBV25-1	TRBD1	TGTGCCAGCAGCGAATCGACAGGGGGCGTTTACAATGAGCAGTTCTTC	CASSESTGGVYNEQFF
TRBJ1-4	-	TRBV7-2	TRBD1	TGTGCCAGCAGCTATGGGACAGGGGGAACTAATGAAAAACTGTTTTTT	CASSYGTGGTNEKLFF
TRBJ2-2	-	TRBV18	-	TGTGCCAGCTCGGTTTCGGGGTGGACCGGGGAGCTGTTTTTT	CASSVSGWTGELFF
TRBJ1-3	once	TRBV6-2/TRBV6-3	TRBD1	TGTGCCAGCAGCCGAGGGACAGGTTCGACTGGAAACACCATATATTTT	CASSRGTGSTGNTIYF
TRBJ2-3	-	TRBV11-3	TRBD2	TGTGCCAGCAGCTTAGCTAGCGGGGCCGGCACAGATACGCAGTATTTT	CASSLASGAGTDTQYF
TRBJ2-7	few	TRBV7-9	-	TGTGCCAGCAGCAAGGGAGTTCCCTCCTACGAGCAGTACTTC	CASSKGVPSYEQYF
TRBJ2-7	-	TRBV10-2	-	TGCGCCAGCATTGACGGGAGAAGCTACGAGCAGTACTTC	CASIDGRSYEQYF
TRBJ1-5	-	TRBV27	TRBD1	TGTGCCAGCAGTTTACCCTGGGACAGGGGCAATCAGCCCCAGCATTTT	CASSLPWDRGNQPQHF
TRBJ2-2	-	TRBV7-2	-	TGTGCCAGCAGCTCCGGACTTGCGAACACCGGGGAGCTGTTTTTT	CASSSGLANTGELFF
TRBJ1-1	-	TRBV29-1	-	TGCAGCGTTAGTATCGGGGGTAGGGTCACTGAAGCTTTCTTT	CSVSIGGRVTEAFF
TRBJ2-7	few	TRBV7-9	TRBD2	TGTGCCAGCAGCTTTAAGCCGGGACTAGCGGGAGGGGAAAACTACGAGCAGTACTTC	CASSFKPGLAGGENYEQYF
TRBJ2-7	few	TRBV4-2	TRBD1	TGTGCCAGCAGCCAAGAGTACAGGGGAATTTACGAGCAGTACTTC	CASSQEYRGIYEQYF
TRBJ2-2	-	TRBV14	-	TGTGCCAGCAGCCAAGGGGGCTCGGGGGTCGGGAACACCGGGGAGCTGTTTTTT	CASSQGGSGVGNTGELFF
TRBJ1-2	few	TRBV27	TRBD1	TGTGCCAGCAGTTTCGCCGGGACAGGGGGCCTCTATGGCTACACCTTC	CASSFAGTGGLYGYTF
TRBJ2-6	-	TRBV5-4	TRBD2	TGTGCCAGCAGCTTGGTGGGGGGGACTGGGGCCAACGTCCTGACTTTC	CASSLVGGTGANVLTF
TRBJ2-2	few	TRBV11-2	TRBD1	TGTGCCAGCAGCCGAGGGGGACAGGGGTACACCGGGGAGCTGTTTTTT	CASSRGGQGYTGELFF
TRBJ1-4	-	TRBV5-1	TRBD1	TGCGCCAGCAGCTCAATCCAAGGGGGCTTGGAAAAACTGTTTTTT	CASSSIQGGLEKLFF
TRBJ2-7	-	TRBV27	-	TGTGCCAGCAGTTTATCGCCTAACAGGTCCCCCTACGAGCAGTACTTC	CASSLSPNRSPYEQYF
TRBJ2-1	-	TRBV5-5	TRBD2	TGTGCCAGCAGCTTGGCGTCGTTAGCGGGAGCGGATGAGCAGTTCTTC	CASSLASLAGADEQFF
TRBJ2-1	-	TRBV19	-	TGTGCCAGTACTCCCCCCGAGTCGGGAGAGCAGTTCTTC	CASTPPESGEQFF
TRBJ2-3	-	TRBV24-1	-	TGTGCCACCAGTGATTTGACAGGAACTAGCACAGATACGCAGTATTTT	CATSDLTGTSTDTQYF
TRBJ2-4	-	TRBV4-3	TRBD1	TGCGCCAGCAGCCAAGGAGGGACAGGGGCGGGAAACATTCAGTACTTC	CASSQGGTGAGNIQYF
TRBJ2-7	few	TRBV6-5	TRBD1	TGTGCCAGCACCGGGACAGGGGGGCCTTACGAGCAGTACTTC	CASTGTGGPYEQYF
TRBJ2-4	-	TRBV6-2/TRBV6-3	TRBD2	TGTGCCAGCAGTTACCTTCTTCGGCTAGCGGGGGCCCTTACCAAAAACATTCAGTACTTC	CASSYLLRLAGALTKNIQYF
TRBJ1-4	-	TRBV5-5	TRBD1	TGTGCCAGCAGCCCAATGACAGGGATGCGGGAAAAACTGTTTTTT	CASSPMTGMREKLFF
TRBJ2-2	-	TRBV29-1	-	TGCAGCGTTGAACGGGCCCAGGGAGGACTGGGGGAGCTGTTTTTT	CSVERAQGGLGELFF
TRBJ2-1	-	TRBV19	TRBD1	TGTGCCAGTAGTATTGAGGACAGGGATTACAATGAGCAGTTCTTC	CASSIEDRDYNEQFF
TRBJ1-1	-	TRBV11-3	TRBD1	TGTGCCAGCAGCTTTACAGGGGGCAACACTGAAGCTTTCTTT	CASSFTGGNTEAFF
TRBJ1-6	once	TRBV6-1	TRBD1	TGTGCCAGCAGTGAACAGGGGGCTTTTTCACCCCTCCACTTT	CASSEQGAFSPLHF
TRBJ1-5	-	TRBV18	TRBD1	TGTGCCAGCTCACCTCCAGGACAGGGGGCAGATCAGCCCCAGCATTTT	CASSPPGQGADQPQHF
TRBJ2-5	-	TRBV5-6	-	TGTGCCAGCAGCTTGGACCTCGGAGAGACCCAGTACTTC	CASSLDLGETQYF
TRBJ2-5	-	TRBV7-9	-	TGTGCCAGCAGCTCCCCCCGCGGGACGTCCCAAGAGACCCAGTACTTC	CASSSPRGTSQETQYF
TRBJ1-5	-	TRBV5-4	-	TGTGCCAGCAGCTTTAGGGGTTCCGGCCAGCCCCAGCATTTT	CASSFRGSGQPQHF
TRBJ2-3	-	TRBV3-1/TRBV3-2	-	TGTGCCAGCAGCCAGGGGGGGGCCACAGATACGCAGTATTTT	CASSQGGATDTQYF
TRBJ2-7	-	TRBV30	-	TGTGCCTGGAGTGCTGAGGGTCTCGCCTACGAGCAGTACTTC	CAWSAEGLAYEQYF